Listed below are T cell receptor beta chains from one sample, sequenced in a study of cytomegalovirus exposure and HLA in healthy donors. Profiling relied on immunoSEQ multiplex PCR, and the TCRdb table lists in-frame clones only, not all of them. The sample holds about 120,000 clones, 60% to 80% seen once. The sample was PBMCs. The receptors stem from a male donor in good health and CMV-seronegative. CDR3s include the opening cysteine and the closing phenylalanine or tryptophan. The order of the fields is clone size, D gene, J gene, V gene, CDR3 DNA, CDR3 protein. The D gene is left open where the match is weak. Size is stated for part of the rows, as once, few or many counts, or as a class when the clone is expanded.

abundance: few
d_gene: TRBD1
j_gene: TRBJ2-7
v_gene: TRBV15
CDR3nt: TGTGCCACCAGCAGGCCCGGGACAGGGGGCATTTACGAGCAGTACTTC
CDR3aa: CATSRPGTGGIYEQYF

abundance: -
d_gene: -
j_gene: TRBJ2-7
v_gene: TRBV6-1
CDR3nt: TGTGCCAGCAGTTTAAGGGGGGGGACCTACGAGCAGTACTTC
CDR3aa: CASSLRGGTYEQYF

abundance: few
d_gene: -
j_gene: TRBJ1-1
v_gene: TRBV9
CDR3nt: TGTGCCAGCAGCGTAGATAATATTATGAACACTGAAGCTTTCTTT
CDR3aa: CASSVDNIMNTEAFF

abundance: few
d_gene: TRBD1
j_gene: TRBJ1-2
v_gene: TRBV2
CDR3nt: TGTGCCAGCAGCGGACAGGACGCTAACTATGGCTACACCTTC
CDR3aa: CASSGQDANYGYTF

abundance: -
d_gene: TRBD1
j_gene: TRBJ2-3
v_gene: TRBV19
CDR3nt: TGTGCCAGTAGTCCCGGGACAGGGGGTTGGAGTACAGATACGCAGTATTTT
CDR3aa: CASSPGTGGWSTDTQYF

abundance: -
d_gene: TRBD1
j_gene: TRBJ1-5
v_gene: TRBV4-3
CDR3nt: TGCGCCAGCAGCCAGGACAGGCGGGATCAGCCCCAGCATTTT
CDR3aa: CASSQDRRDQPQHF

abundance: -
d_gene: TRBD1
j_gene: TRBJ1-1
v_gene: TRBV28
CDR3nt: TGTGCCAGCAGTCCGGACAGGAGGAACACTGAAGCTTTCTTT
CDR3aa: CASSPDRRNTEAFF

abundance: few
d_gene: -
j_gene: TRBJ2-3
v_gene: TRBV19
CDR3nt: TGTGCCAGTTCTATAACAGATACGCAGTATTTT
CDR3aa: CASSITDTQYF

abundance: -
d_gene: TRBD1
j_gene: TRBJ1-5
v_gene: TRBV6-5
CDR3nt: TGTGCCAGCAGTGGACAGGGTTATAGCAATCAGCCCCAGCATTTT
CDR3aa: CASSGQGYSNQPQHF

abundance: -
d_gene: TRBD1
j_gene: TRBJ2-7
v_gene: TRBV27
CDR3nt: TGTGCCAGCAGTTTGAGGGACAGGGGTTACGAGCAGTACTTC
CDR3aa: CASSLRDRGYEQYF

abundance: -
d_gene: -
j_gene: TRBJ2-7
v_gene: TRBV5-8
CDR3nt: TGTGCCAGCAGCTTGGGGGGGGGCCCCGAGCAGTACTTC
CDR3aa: CASSLGGGPEQYF

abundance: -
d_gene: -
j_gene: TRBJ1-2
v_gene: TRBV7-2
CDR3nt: TGTGCCAGCAGCTTAGGTGACACCATTGGCTACACCTTC
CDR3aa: CASSLGDTIGYTF

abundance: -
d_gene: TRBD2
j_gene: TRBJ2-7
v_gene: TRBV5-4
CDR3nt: TGTGCCAGCAGCTTGGCCGCGGCGGGAGTAGCCGAGCAGTACTTC
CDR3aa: CASSLAAAGVAEQYF

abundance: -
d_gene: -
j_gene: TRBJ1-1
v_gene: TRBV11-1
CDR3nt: TGTGCCAGCAGCTTAACAGGGATTATGACTGAAGCTTTCTTT
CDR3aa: CASSLTGIMTEAFF

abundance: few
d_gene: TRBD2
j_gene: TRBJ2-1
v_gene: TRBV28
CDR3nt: TGTGCCAGCAGTTCACCGGGGACTAGCGGGAGCACCTACAATGAGCAGTTCTTC
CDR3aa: CASSSPGTSGSTYNEQFF

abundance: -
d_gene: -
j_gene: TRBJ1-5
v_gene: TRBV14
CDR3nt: TGTGCCAGCAGCCAGAGCAGACTTCAGCCCCAGCATTTT
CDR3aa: CASSQSRLQPQHF

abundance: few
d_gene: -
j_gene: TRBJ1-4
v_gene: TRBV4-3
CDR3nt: TGCGCCAGCAGCCAAGATCGTAGCAGAACAAATGAAAAACTGTTTTTT
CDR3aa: CASSQDRSRTNEKLFF

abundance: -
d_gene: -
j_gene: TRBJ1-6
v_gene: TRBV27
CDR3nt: TGTGCCAGCAGTTTACCGGGATGGAGGAGTAATTCACCCCTCCACTTT
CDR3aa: CASSLPGWRSNSPLHF

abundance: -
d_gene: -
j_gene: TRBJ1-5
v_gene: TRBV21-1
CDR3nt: TGTGCCAGCAGCACCTCAAGGGAAGAGGGTCAGCCCCAGCATTTT
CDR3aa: CASSTSREEGQPQHF

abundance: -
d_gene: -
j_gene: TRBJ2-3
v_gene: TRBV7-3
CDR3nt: TGTGCCAGCAGCCACAGGGGGGGGACAGATACGCAGTATTTT
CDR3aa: CASSHRGGTDTQYF

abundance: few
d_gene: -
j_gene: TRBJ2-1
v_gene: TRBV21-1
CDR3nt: TGTGCCAGCAGCAAAGGAGGAGGACGACTTGAGCAGTTCTTC
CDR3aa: CASSKGGGRLEQFF

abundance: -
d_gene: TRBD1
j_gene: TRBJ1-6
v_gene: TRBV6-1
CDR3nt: TGTGCCAGCAGTGAGGGGGACAGAAATTCACCCCTCCACTTT
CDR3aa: CASSEGDRNSPLHF

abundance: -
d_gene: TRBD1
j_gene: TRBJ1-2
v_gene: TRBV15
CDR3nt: TGTGCCACCAGCAGAGATCCCGGGACAGGGGGCCATGGCTACACCTTC
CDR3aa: CATSRDPGTGGHGYTF

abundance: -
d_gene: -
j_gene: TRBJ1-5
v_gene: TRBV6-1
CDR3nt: TGTGCCAGCAGTGGCCGGGACAACATACCGAGCCAGCCCCAGCATTTT
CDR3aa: CASSGRDNIPSQPQHF

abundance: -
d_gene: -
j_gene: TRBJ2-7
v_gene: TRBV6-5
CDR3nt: TGTGCCAGCGGAGGGGGCATCGAGCAGTACTTC
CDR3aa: CASGGGIEQYF